The next 15 T cell receptor beta chains were all read from a single sample in a study of T cells in localized non-small cell lung cancer. TCRdb keeps only in-frame clones here, not all; method: immunoSEQ multiplex PCR. The sample yields around 96,000 clones, around 90% seen once. The source material was PBMCs, sampled before any cancer treatment. These receptors originate from a woman aged 40 to 75 with stage II squamous cell lung carcinoma.

This chain uses TRBV6-1 with TRBJ1-3, with 7 positions matching TRBD1. Germline V gene lookup returns CDR1 MNHNS and CDR2 SASEGT. With 4 bases clipped from V and 8 bases from J, the junction kept 11 bases outside the gene matches. The CDR3 has 15 residues. The CDR3 here is CASSGPGQLGDTIYF. The CDR3 region has the DNA TGTGCCAGCAGTGGCCCGGGACAGTTGGGCGACACCATATATTTT.

The rearrangement links TRBV27 to TRBJ1-2; no definite D call. The CDR3 sequence is 12 residues long. Germline V CDR1 and CDR2: MNHEY, SMNVEV (reference sequence). The V and J ends lost 4 bases and 8 bases respectively, with 11 bases between them. CDR3 coding DNA: TGTGCCAGCAGTTCCCGGGTGTCGGGCTACACCTTC. Its translation: CASSSRVSGYTF.

This clone appeared a single time. J is TRBJ2-3 and V is TRBV19; D may match TRBD1 or TRBD2 (5 bases each). CDR3 length: 18 amino acids. V was clipped by 8 bases and J by 3 bases, with 27 bases between them. The germline V gene has CDR1 LNHDA and CDR2 SQIVND (reference sequence). This CDR3 is CASRRGTGRPNPTDTQYF. CDR3 bases: TGTGCCAGTCGCCGAGGGACGGGAAGGCCGAATCCTACAGATACGCAGTATTTT.

The chain has TRBV28 and TRBJ1-2, with 9 bases matching TRBD1. The CDR3 runs 17 residues. Germline V gives CDR1 MDHEN, CDR2 SYDVKM. V was pared by 1 base and J by 6 bases, with 12 bases of the junction left unmatched. The CDR3: CASSLFNRGQGADGYTF. CDR3 coding DNA: TGTGCCAGCAGTTTATTTAACCGGGGACAGGGAGCCGATGGCTACACCTTC.

V and J are TRBV5-6 and TRBJ1-3; D not certain. From germline, CDR1 is SGHDT and CDR2 YYEEEE. V lost 1 base, J lost 7 bases, and 9 bases lay in between. This CDR3 has 13 amino acids. The CDR3 DNA reads as TGTGCCAGCAGCTTGCCCGCCGGGAACACCATATATTTT. It yields the protein CASSLPAGNTIYF. The full variable domain, in which reference TRBV5-6 and TRBJ1-3 provide the parts outside the CDR3, is DAGVTQSPTHLIKTRGQQVTLRCSPKSGHDTVSWYQQALGQGPQFIFQYYEEEERQRGNFPDRFSGHQFPNYSSELNVNALLLGDSALYLCASSLPAGNTIYFGEGSWLTVV.

V gene TRBV14 combines with J gene TRBJ1-5; D might be TRBD1 (5 bases). V shed 4 bases and J shed 4 bases, with 8 bases lying between them. This CDR3 is built from 13 residues. From germline, CDR1 is SGHDN and CDR2 FVKESK. CDR3 DNA sequence: TGTGCCAGCAGCCGAGGGGTAAATCAGCCCCAGCATTTT. As protein: CASSRGVNQPQHF.

This chain uses TRBV28 with TRBJ2-2; tentatively, D is TRBD1 (5 bases). Germline-derived CDR1 and CDR2 are MDHEN and SYDVKM. The CDR3 contains 14 residues. With 3 bases removed from V and 4 bases from J, the gap between germline ends came to 9 bases. Here the CDR3 reads CASSFSRVTGELFF. In nucleotides, the CDR3 is TGTGCCAGCAGTTTCTCCAGGGTCACCGGGGAGCTGTTTTTT.

This clone was recorded once. V is TRBV9 and J is TRBJ1-5; unclear D gene. V lost 2 bases, J lost 0 bases, and 9 bases lay in between. Germline values: CDR1 SGDLS, CDR2 YYNGEE. The CDR3 loop spans 15 amino acids. CDR3 nucleotide sequence: TGTGCCAGCAGCGTCGACGGTTATAGCAATCAGCCCCAGCATTTT. This codes for CASSVDGYSNQPQHF.

The chain is built from TRBV5-1 and TRBJ2-7, with TRBD2 as a possible D gene (6 bases). The CDR3 length is 13 residues. CDR1 and CDR2 from the germline V gene are SGHRS and YFSETQ. V lost 4 bases and J 3 bases, leaving 11 bases between the germline ends. CDR3 coding DNA: TGCGCCAGCAGCCCTCGGGGGATCTACGAGCAGTACTTC. It specifies CASSPRGIYEQYF.

This chain connects TRBV28 to TRBJ2-1; D is uncertain. The CDR3 contains 11 residues. The V gene's germline CDR1 is MDHEN and CDR2 SYDVKM. With 3 bases removed from V and 10 bases from J, the gap between germline ends came to 7 bases. The CDR3 nucleotides read TGTGCCAGCAGTTTTAGGGCCGAGCAGTTCTTC. Its translation: CASSFRAEQFF.

The chain couples TRBV5-6 to TRBJ2-5, with TRBD2 matching 13 bases. This CDR3 region has 17 residues. Germline assignment: CDR1 SGHDT and CDR2 YYEEEE. V was pared by 4 bases and J by 2 bases, with 8 bases of the junction left unmatched. The CDR3 sequence is CASSGARGLAGQETQYF. The CDR3 region has the DNA TGTGCCAGCAGCGGAGCCCGGGGACTAGCGGGGCAAGAGACCCAGTACTTC.

The rearrangement joins TRBV30 to TRBJ1-1, with TRBD1 identical over 8 bases. V lost 4 bases and J lost 5; bases outside the gene matches: 6. The CDR3 length is 13 residues. Germline V gene data show CDR1 as GTSNPN and CDR2 as SVGIG (reference sequence). CDR3 nucleotide sequence: TGTGCCTGGAACCAGGGGGCAGGAACTGAAGCTTTCTTT. The encoded protein is CAWNQGAGTEAFF.

The chain carries TRBV19 and TRBJ1-5; D possibly corresponds to TRBD1 (5 bases). The length of the CDR3 is 15 residues. V dropped 8 bases and J dropped 0 bases, with 14 bases sitting between them. The germline V gene encodes CDR1 LNHDA and CDR2 SQIVND (reference sequence). The CDR3 region has the DNA TGTGCCAGTGGGGGAGTAGACAATAGCAATCAGCCCCAGCATTTT. Protein: CASGGVDNSNQPQHF.

The chain employs TRBV6-1 and TRBJ1-6; 9 nucleotides align to TRBD1. Germline V gene lookup returns CDR1 MNHNS and CDR2 SASEGT. Unmatched junction bases numbered 13, after V lost 8 bases and J lost 11 bases. The CDR3 is 15 amino acids. The CDR3 nucleotides are TGTGCCAGCCTTTTGGACAGGGGTCAGGCGACACCCCTCCACTTT. Protein product: CASLLDRGQATPLHF.

V usage is TRBV11-2 and J usage is TRBJ2-4; D possibly corresponds to TRBD1 (5 bases). The germline gives CDR1 SGHAT, CDR2 FQNNGV. This CDR3 comprises 13 residues. Trimming left V 5 bases short and J 4 bases short, with 9 bases between. Here the CDR3 reads CASSLQVKNIQYF. CDR3 in DNA: TGTGCCAGCAGCCTACAGGTGAAAAACATTCAGTACTTC.